This T cell receptor beta chain originates from a study of blood T cell repertoires in COVID-19. Across the whole study: Italy, Spain and the United States were the sources of the convalescent and acute COVID-19 samples. T cells, B-cell-depleted T cells, or PBMCs provided the cDNA or gDNA that served as material.

The trim removed 4 bases at V and 7 bases at J, leaving 9 bases unmatched. This CDR3 region has 14 residues. Looked up from germline, CDR1 is SGHNT and CDR2 is YYREEE (reference sequence). In the original processing: It was from reference gene primer amplification that nucleated cell counts were estimated. Measured with immunoSEQ multiplex PCR; TCRdb has only the in-frame clones, and not every one. V and J calls and clone size are given by that table; D and trimming were obtained from the DNA. The profile covers 150,000 to 200,000 clones, with approximately 84% appearing a single time and 1.1% taken by the ten largest.

The sequence came from a man aged 40-49 years with acute or convalescent COVID-19. Sequences were obtained from peripheral blood. V usage is TRBV5-4 and J usage is TRBJ2-7; TRBD2 aligns across 9 bases. CDR3 region: CASSPPGTSREQYF. For the CDR3, the DNA is TGTGCCAGCAGCCCCCCCGGGACTAGCCGGGAGCAGTACTTC.